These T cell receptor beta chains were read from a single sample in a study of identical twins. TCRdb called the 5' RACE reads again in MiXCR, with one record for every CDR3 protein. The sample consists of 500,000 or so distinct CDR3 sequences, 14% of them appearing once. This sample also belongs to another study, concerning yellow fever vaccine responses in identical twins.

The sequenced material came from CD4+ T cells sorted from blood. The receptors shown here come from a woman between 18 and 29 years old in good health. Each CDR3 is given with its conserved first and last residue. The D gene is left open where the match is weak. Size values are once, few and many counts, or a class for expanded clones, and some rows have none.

CDR3aa: CSAPGMDGLRGETQYF
CDR3nt: TGCAGTGCTCCGGGGATGGATGGACTAAGGGGTGAGACCCAGTACTTC
len: 16
v_gene: TRBV20-1
j_gene: TRBJ2-5
d_gene: -
abundance: -

CDR3aa: CASSSRGGSDTEAFF
CDR3nt: TGTGCCAGCAGCTCCCGGGGGGGATCGGACACTGAAGCTTTCTTT
len: 15
v_gene: TRBV7-6
j_gene: TRBJ1-1
d_gene: -
abundance: -

CDR3aa: CASSAGLAGARNEQFF
CDR3nt: TGTGCCAGCAGTGCCGGACTAGCGGGAGCCCGCAATGAGCAGTTCTTC
len: 16
v_gene: TRBV6-2/TRBV6-3
j_gene: TRBJ2-1
d_gene: TRBD2
abundance: few

CDR3aa: CASTSAGGPHNEQFF
CDR3nt: TGCGCCAGCACCTCAGCGGGAGGGCCTCACAATGAGCAGTTCTTC
len: 15
v_gene: TRBV5-1
j_gene: TRBJ2-1
d_gene: TRBD2
abundance: few

CDR3aa: CASSQLLGQGMGDTEAFF
CDR3nt: TGTGCCAGCAGCCAGTTACTCGGACAGGGAATGGGGGACACTGAAGCTTTCTTT
len: 18
v_gene: TRBV4-2
j_gene: TRBJ1-1
d_gene: TRBD1
abundance: many

CDR3aa: CASSQDPSPSGGEQFF
CDR3nt: TGTGCCAGCAGCCAAGATCCTAGCCCCTCGGGTGGAGAGCAGTTCTTC
len: 16
v_gene: TRBV3-1
j_gene: TRBJ2-1
d_gene: -
abundance: -

CDR3aa: CASSFNRGYTF
CDR3nt: TGTGCCAGCAGTTTTAACCGCGGCTACACCTTC
len: 11
v_gene: TRBV7-2
j_gene: TRBJ1-2
d_gene: -
abundance: -

CDR3aa: CASSYSNIGTGELFF
CDR3nt: TGTGCCAGCAGTTATAGTAACATCGGGACCGGGGAGCTGTTTTTT
len: 15
v_gene: TRBV6-5
j_gene: TRBJ2-2
d_gene: -
abundance: few

CDR3aa: CASSRKGSLPSEQYF
CDR3nt: TGTGCCAGCAGTCGAAAGGGGAGCCTCCCCTCCGAGCAGTACTTC
len: 15
v_gene: TRBV27
j_gene: TRBJ2-7
d_gene: -
abundance: -

CDR3aa: CASSQDGESNQPQHF
CDR3nt: TGTGCCAGCAGCCAAGATGGGGAAAGCAATCAGCCCCAGCATTTT
len: 15
v_gene: TRBV3-1
j_gene: TRBJ1-5
d_gene: -
abundance: many

CDR3aa: CASSIGHSVYEQYF
CDR3nt: TGTGCCAGTAGTATAGGCCACTCAGTATACGAGCAGTACTTC
len: 14
v_gene: TRBV19
j_gene: TRBJ2-7
d_gene: -
abundance: few

CDR3aa: CASSPNRYNEQFF
CDR3nt: TGTGCCAGCTCACCAAACCGGTACAATGAGCAGTTCTTC
len: 13
v_gene: TRBV18
j_gene: TRBJ2-1
d_gene: -
abundance: few

CDR3aa: CASSPLGQTHSGNTIYF
CDR3nt: TGTGCCAGCTCACCACTCGGACAGACCCACTCTGGAAACACCATATATTTT
len: 17
v_gene: TRBV18
j_gene: TRBJ1-3
d_gene: -
abundance: few

CDR3aa: CASSLAGGQIYEQYF
CDR3nt: TGTGCCAGCAGCTTAGCCGGGGGACAGATCTACGAGCAGTACTTC
len: 15
v_gene: TRBV7-2
j_gene: TRBJ2-7
d_gene: -
abundance: few

CDR3aa: CASSEAGTGGYEQYF
CDR3nt: TGTGCCAGCAGTGAAGCCGGGACAGGGGGCTACGAGCAGTACTTC
len: 15
v_gene: TRBV25-1
j_gene: TRBJ2-7
d_gene: TRBD1
abundance: -

CDR3aa: CSVARQGGSYEQYF
CDR3nt: TGCAGCGTGGCCCGACAGGGGGGGTCGTACGAGCAGTACTTC
len: 14
v_gene: TRBV29-1
j_gene: TRBJ2-7
d_gene: TRBD1
abundance: -

CDR3aa: CSALYFSGVSYEQYF
CDR3nt: TGCAGTGCTCTTTACTTTAGCGGGGTATCCTACGAGCAGTACTTC
len: 15
v_gene: TRBV20-1
j_gene: TRBJ2-7
d_gene: TRBD2
abundance: -

CDR3aa: CASSVARAYEQYF
CDR3nt: TGTGCCAGCAGCGTGGCCAGGGCCTACGAGCAGTACTTC
len: 13
v_gene: TRBV7-6
j_gene: TRBJ2-7
d_gene: -
abundance: -

CDR3aa: CASSLVAGALTDTQYF
CDR3nt: TGCGCCAGCAGCTTGGTCGCGGGGGCTCTGACAGATACGCAGTATTTT
len: 16
v_gene: TRBV5-1
j_gene: TRBJ2-3
d_gene: -
abundance: many

CDR3aa: CSATLAKKYEQYF
CDR3nt: TGCAGTGCTACACTAGCAAAAAAATACGAGCAGTACTTC
len: 13
v_gene: TRBV20-1
j_gene: TRBJ2-7
d_gene: -
abundance: -

CDR3aa: CASSSIDKGANGYTF
CDR3nt: TGTGCCAGCAGCTCCATTGACAAGGGCGCTAATGGCTACACCTTC
len: 15
v_gene: TRBV7-2
j_gene: TRBJ1-2
d_gene: -
abundance: -

CDR3aa: CASRMNVQGAYEQYF
CDR3nt: TGCGCCAGCAGAATGAATGTGCAGGGTGCCTACGAGCAGTACTTC
len: 15
v_gene: TRBV5-1
j_gene: TRBJ2-7
d_gene: -
abundance: -

CDR3aa: CSATKGGRNIQYF
CDR3nt: TGCAGTGCTACTAAGGGAGGGAGAAACATTCAGTACTTC
len: 13
v_gene: TRBV20-1
j_gene: TRBJ2-4
d_gene: TRBD2
abundance: few

CDR3aa: CASSLAGRGIAEAFF
CDR3nt: TGTGCCAGCAGCTTAGCGGGTCGGGGGATCGCTGAAGCTTTCTTT
len: 15
v_gene: TRBV7-2
j_gene: TRBJ1-1
d_gene: -
abundance: -

CDR3aa: CSPQDWKGDEQFF
CDR3nt: TGCAGTCCTCAAGACTGGAAGGGCGATGAGCAGTTCTTC
len: 13
v_gene: TRBV20-1
j_gene: TRBJ2-1
d_gene: -
abundance: few

CDR3aa: CASSLTGGDTDTQYF
CDR3nt: TGTGCCAGCAGCTTGACGGGAGGGGACACAGATACGCAGTATTTT
len: 15
v_gene: TRBV5-6
j_gene: TRBJ2-3
d_gene: TRBD2
abundance: -

CDR3aa: CSAPGLAGVSGELFF
CDR3nt: TGCAGTGCTCCGGGACTAGCGGGAGTAAGCGGGGAGCTGTTTTTT
len: 15
v_gene: TRBV20-1
j_gene: TRBJ2-2
d_gene: TRBD2
abundance: few

CDR3aa: CAWSVGAADTQYF
CDR3nt: TGTGCCTGGAGTGTGGGGGCGGCAGATACGCAGTATTTT
len: 13
v_gene: TRBV30
j_gene: TRBJ2-3
d_gene: -
abundance: many

CDR3aa: CSVGGGIDIQYF
CDR3nt: TGCAGCGTTGGGGGGGGGATAGACATTCAGTACTTC
len: 12
v_gene: TRBV29-1
j_gene: TRBJ2-4
d_gene: TRBD2
abundance: few

CDR3aa: CATSVGGSGAKNIQYF
CDR3nt: TGTGCCACCAGTGTTGGGGGCAGCGGGGCCAAAAACATTCAGTACTTC
len: 16
v_gene: TRBV24-1
j_gene: TRBJ2-4
d_gene: -
abundance: -

CDR3aa: CASSPLAQVEGRALNTQYF
CDR3nt: TGTGCCAGCTCACCATTGGCCCAGGTGGAGGGTCGCGCATTGAATACGCAGTATTTT
len: 19
v_gene: TRBV18
j_gene: TRBJ2-3
d_gene: -
abundance: -

CDR3aa: CASSLSGETASKQFF
CDR3nt: TGTGCCAGCAGCTTATCGGGGGAGACGGCTAGCAAGCAGTTCTTC
len: 15
v_gene: TRBV7-2
j_gene: TRBJ2-1
d_gene: -
abundance: -

CDR3aa: CASSRLSEQYF
CDR3nt: TGTGCCAGCTCACGGCTTTCGGAGCAGTACTTC
len: 11
v_gene: TRBV18
j_gene: TRBJ2-7
d_gene: -
abundance: few

CDR3aa: CSVTSGGSVYEQYF
CDR3nt: TGCAGCGTGACTAGCGGGGGGAGCGTTTACGAGCAGTACTTC
len: 14
v_gene: TRBV29-1
j_gene: TRBJ2-7
d_gene: TRBD2
abundance: many

CDR3aa: CASSPRTSGSLGSYEQYF
CDR3nt: TGTGCCAGCAGCCCCCGGACTAGCGGGAGTCTGGGCTCCTACGAGCAGTACTTC
len: 18
v_gene: TRBV9
j_gene: TRBJ2-7
d_gene: TRBD2
abundance: few

CDR3aa: CASSFSAAATNYGYTF
CDR3nt: TGTGCCAGCAGTTTTTCGGCTGCTGCGACTAACTATGGCTACACCTTC
len: 16
v_gene: TRBV12-3/TRBV12-4
j_gene: TRBJ1-2
d_gene: -
abundance: few

CDR3aa: CASSSNPGTDTQYF
CDR3nt: TGCGCCAGCAGCTCAAATCCCGGGACAGACACGCAGTATTTT
len: 14
v_gene: TRBV5-1
j_gene: TRBJ2-3
d_gene: TRBD1
abundance: -

CDR3aa: CSAPDSGSYNEQFF
CDR3nt: TGCAGTGCTCCGGACAGCGGCTCCTACAATGAGCAGTTCTTC
len: 14
v_gene: TRBV20-1
j_gene: TRBJ2-1
d_gene: -
abundance: few

CDR3aa: CASSPPLSSGNTIYF
CDR3nt: TGTGCCAGCTCACCACCACTATCGTCTGGAAACACCATATATTTT
len: 15
v_gene: TRBV18
j_gene: TRBJ1-3
d_gene: -
abundance: -

CDR3aa: CATSATGYEQYF
CDR3nt: TGTGCCACCAGTGCCACGGGCTACGAGCAGTACTTC
len: 12
v_gene: TRBV24-1
j_gene: TRBJ2-7
d_gene: -
abundance: many

CDR3aa: CSASRAGDTGELFF
CDR3nt: TGCAGTGCCTCGAGGGCAGGGGACACCGGGGAGCTGTTTTTT
len: 14
v_gene: TRBV20-1
j_gene: TRBJ2-2
d_gene: -
abundance: few